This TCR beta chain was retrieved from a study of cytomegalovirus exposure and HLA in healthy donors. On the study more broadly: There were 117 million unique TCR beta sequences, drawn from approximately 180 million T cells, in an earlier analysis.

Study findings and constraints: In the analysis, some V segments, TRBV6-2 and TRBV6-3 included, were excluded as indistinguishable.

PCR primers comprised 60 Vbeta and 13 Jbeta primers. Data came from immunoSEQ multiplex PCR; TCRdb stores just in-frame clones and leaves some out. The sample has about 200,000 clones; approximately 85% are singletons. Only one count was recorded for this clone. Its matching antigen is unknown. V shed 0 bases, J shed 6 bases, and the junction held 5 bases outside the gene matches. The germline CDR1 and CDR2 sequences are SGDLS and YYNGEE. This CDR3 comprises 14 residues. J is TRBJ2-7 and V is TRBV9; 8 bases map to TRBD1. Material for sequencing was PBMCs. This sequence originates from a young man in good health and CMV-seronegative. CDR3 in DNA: TGTGCCAGCAGCGTAGGGACAGGGCCGGGCGAGCAGTACTTC. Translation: CASSVGTGPGEQYF.